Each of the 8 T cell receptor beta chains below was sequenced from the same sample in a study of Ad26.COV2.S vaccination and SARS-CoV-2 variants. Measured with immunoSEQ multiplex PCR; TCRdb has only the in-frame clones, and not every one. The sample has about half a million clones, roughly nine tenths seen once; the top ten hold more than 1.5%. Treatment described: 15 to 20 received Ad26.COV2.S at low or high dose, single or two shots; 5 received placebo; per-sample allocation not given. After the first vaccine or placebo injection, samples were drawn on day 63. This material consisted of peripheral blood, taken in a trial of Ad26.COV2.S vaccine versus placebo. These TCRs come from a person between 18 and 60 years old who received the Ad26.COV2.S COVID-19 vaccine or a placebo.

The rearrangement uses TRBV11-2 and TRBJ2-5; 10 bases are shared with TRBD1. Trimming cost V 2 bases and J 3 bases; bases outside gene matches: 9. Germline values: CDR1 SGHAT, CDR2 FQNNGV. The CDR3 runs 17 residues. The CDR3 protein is CASSLRFGDRGKETQYF. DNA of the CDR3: TGTGCCAGCAGCTTAAGGTTCGGGGACAGGGGAAAAGAGACCCAGTACTTC.

CDR3 protein: CASSVRDDYEQYF. The CDR3 DNA follows: TGCGCCAGCAGCGTCCGGGACGACTACGAGCAGTACTTC. The chain employs TRBV5-1 and TRBJ2-7; either TRBD1 or TRBD2 may supply D (5 bases each). Trimming pared 4 bases from V and 3 bases from J, leaving 11 bases between. The CDR3 runs 13 residues. Per germline, CDR1 SGHRS and CDR2 YFSETQ.

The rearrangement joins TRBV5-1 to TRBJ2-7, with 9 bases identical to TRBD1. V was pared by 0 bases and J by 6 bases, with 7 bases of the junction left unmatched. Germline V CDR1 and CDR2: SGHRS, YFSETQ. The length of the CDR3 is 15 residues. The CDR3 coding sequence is TGCGCCAGCAGCTTGGCCGGGACAGGGTCATCCGAGCAGTACTTC. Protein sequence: CASSLAGTGSSEQYF.

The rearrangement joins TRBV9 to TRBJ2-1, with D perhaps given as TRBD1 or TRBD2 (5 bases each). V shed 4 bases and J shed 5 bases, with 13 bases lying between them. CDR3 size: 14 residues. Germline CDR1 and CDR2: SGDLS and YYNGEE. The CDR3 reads CASSRGRGNNEQFF. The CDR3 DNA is TGTGCCAGCAGCCGGGGCCGAGGAAACAATGAGCAGTTCTTC.

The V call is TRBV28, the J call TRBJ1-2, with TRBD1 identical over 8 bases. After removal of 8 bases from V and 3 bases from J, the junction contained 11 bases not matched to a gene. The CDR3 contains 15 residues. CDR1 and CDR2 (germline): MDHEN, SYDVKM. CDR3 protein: CASGQGAIRDYGYTF. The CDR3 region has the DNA TGTGCCAGCGGCCAGGGGGCCATAAGGGACTATGGCTACACCTTC.

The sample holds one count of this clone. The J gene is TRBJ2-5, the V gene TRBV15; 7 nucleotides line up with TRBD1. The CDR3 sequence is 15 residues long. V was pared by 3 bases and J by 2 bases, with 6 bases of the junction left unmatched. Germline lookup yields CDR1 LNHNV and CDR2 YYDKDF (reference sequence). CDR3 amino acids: CATSRGDRTQETQYF. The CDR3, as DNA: TGTGCCACCAGCAGGGGGGACAGAACACAAGAGACCCAGTACTTC.

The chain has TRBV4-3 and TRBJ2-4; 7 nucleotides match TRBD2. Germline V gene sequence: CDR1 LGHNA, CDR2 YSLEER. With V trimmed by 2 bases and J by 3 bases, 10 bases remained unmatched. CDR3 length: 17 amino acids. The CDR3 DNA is TGCGCCAGCAGCCAAAGCCCGCACCGGGAGGACAAAAACATTCAGTACTTC. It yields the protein CASSQSPHREDKNIQYF.

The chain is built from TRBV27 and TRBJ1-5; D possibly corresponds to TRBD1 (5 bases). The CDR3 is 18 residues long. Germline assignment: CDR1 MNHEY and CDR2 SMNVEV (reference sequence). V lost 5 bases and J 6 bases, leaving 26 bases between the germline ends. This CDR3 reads CASSPYGGVGVGGQPQHF. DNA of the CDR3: TGTGCCAGCAGTCCCTATGGTGGGGTGGGGGTTGGTGGTCAGCCCCAGCATTTT.